The count of the clone carrying this T cell receptor beta chain is one. The antigen is unknown. The data originate from a study of T cell responses to AZD1222 COVID-19 vaccine. Study-level results: Distributed over spike, vaccine-associated CD4 TCRs predominated at 160-218 and 743-854.

CDR1 is SNHLY, CDR2 FYNNEI, per germline. The CDR3 is 16 residues long. V lost 3 bases and J lost 1, with 15 bases in between. Repertoires were generated with immunoSEQ multiplex PCR, while TCRdb's copy carries only in-frame clones and drops some. The table includes more than 95,000 clones, about 89% detected once. The source is an adult in good health. Sequenced material: peripheral blood, taken on day 0 of MenACWY control vaccination. The genes are TRBV2 and TRBJ1-1; possibly TRBD1 for D (6 bases). CDR3 DNA sequence: TGTGCCAGCAGTGAGGACAGCACCCCCGAGAACACTGAAGCTTTCTTT. It is translated as CASSEDSTPENTEAFF.